These T cell receptor beta chains were read from a single sample in a study of cytomegalovirus exposure and HLA in healthy donors. Measured with immunoSEQ multiplex PCR; TCRdb has only the in-frame clones, and not every one. The data show 100,000 to 150,000 clones, 65% to 85% seen once. Sequences were obtained from PBMCs. The origin of the receptors is a woman aged 35 to 49 in good health and CMV-seropositive. The CDR3 runs from the conserved cysteine through the conserved F or W. Each record gives: V gene, D gene, J gene, clone size, CDR3 protein, CDR3 DNA. D genes are given only for firm matches. A row's size may be missing; if present it is once, few, many or a size class.

TRBV30,.,TRBJ2-3,.,CAWSVRRGTDTQYF,TGTGCCTGGAGTGTACGCAGGGGCACAGATACGCAGTATTTT
TRBV2,TRBD1,TRBJ2-5,.,CASREDTGGPQYF,TGTGCCAGCAGAGAGGACACAGGGGGACCCCAGTACTTC
TRBV2,.,TRBJ1-2,.,CASSEPTGPSSF,TGTGCCAGCAGTGAACCCACAGGCCCCAGCTCCTTC
TRBV6-5,.,TRBJ1-1,.,CASNHLQEAFF,TGTGCCAGCAACCATTTACAGGAAGCTTTCTTT
TRBV5-1,TRBD2,TRBJ2-1,.,CASSWGLAGGGAYNEQFF,TGCGCCAGCAGCTGGGGACTAGCGGGAGGGGGGGCCTACAATGAGCAGTTCTTC
TRBV28,TRBD1,TRBJ1-1,.,CASSLGVGRGVTEAFF,TGTGCCAGCAGTTTAGGGGTGGGCAGGGGGGTCACTGAAGCTTTCTTT
TRBV13,TRBD2,TRBJ2-1,.,CASSPPDLSGGDNEQFF,TGTGCCAGCAGCCCCCCCGATCTTAGCGGGGGGGACAATGAGCAGTTCTTC
TRBV14,.,TRBJ1-1,once,CASSRQANTEAFF,TGTGCCAGCAGCCGTCAGGCGAACACTGAAGCTTTCTTT
TRBV2,.,TRBJ1-2,.,CASSEGGGYTF,TGTGCCAGCAGTGAAGGAGGCGGCTACACCTTC
TRBV7-9,.,TRBJ1-1,.,CASSLPGYEAFF,TGTGCCAGCAGCTTACCGGGGTACGAAGCTTTCTTT
TRBV6-5,.,TRBJ1-1,.,CASSYSTNTEAFF,TGTGCCAGCAGTTACTCGACTAACACTGAAGCTTTCTTT
TRBV7-6,TRBD1,TRBJ1-2,.,CASSPGQGYGYTF,TGTGCCAGCAGCCCGGGACAGGGTTATGGCTACACCTTC
TRBV30,.,TRBJ1-4,.,CAWSGPGEKLFF,TGTGCCTGGAGTGGACCGGGGGAAAAACTGTTTTTT
TRBV7-8,TRBD1,TRBJ2-5,once,CASSPGDRGRETQYF,TGTGCCAGCAGCCCAGGGGACAGGGGGAGGGAGACCCAGTACTTC
TRBV11-3,TRBD1,TRBJ2-3,.,CASSPGQITDTQYF,TGTGCCAGCAGCCCGGGACAGATCACAGATACGCAGTATTTT
TRBV7-2,.,TRBJ2-5,.,CASSLGLRRETQYF,TGTGCCAGCAGCTTAGGACTCCGGAGAGAGACCCAGTACTTC
TRBV4-1,TRBD2,TRBJ2-5,.,CASSQDSGRETQYF,TGCGCCAGCAGCCAAGATAGCGGGAGAGAGACCCAGTACTTC
TRBV9,.,TRBJ1-1,.,CASSPGTLMNTEAFF,TGTGCCAGCAGCCCGGGGACTCTAATGAACACTGAAGCTTTCTTT
TRBV4-3,.,TRBJ2-3,.,CASSISSTDTQYF,TGCGCCAGCAGCATATCTAGCACAGATACGCAGTATTTT
TRBV19,.,TRBJ1-1,.,CASSPTENTEAFF,TGTGCCAGTAGCCCGACTGAGAACACTGAAGCTTTCTTT
TRBV5-4,TRBD2,TRBJ2-3,.,CASSLGPTAGGFTDTQYF,TGTGCCAGCAGCTTGGGACCCACAGCGGGGGGATTCACAGATACGCAGTATTTT
TRBV7-2,.,TRBJ1-1,.,CASSLRRGRVNTEAFF,TGTGCCAGCAGCTTGAGGCGGGGCAGGGTGAACACTGAAGCTTTCTTT
TRBV13,.,TRBJ2-7,few,CASSGDSTYEQYF,TGTGCCAGCTCGGGGGACAGCACCTACGAGCAGTACTTC
TRBV30,.,TRBJ1-5,.,CAWSVTPRGASNQPQHF,TGTGCCTGGAGTGTGACCCCCCGGGGAGCCTCCAATCAGCCCCAGCATTTT
TRBV29-1,.,TRBJ2-2,.,CSAEPYRDTGELFF,TGCAGCGCGGAGCCCTACAGGGACACCGGGGAGCTGTTTTTT
TRBV6-1,.,TRBJ1-1,.,CASSDRARGTEAFF,TGTGCCAGCAGTGATCGCGCCCGGGGCACTGAAGCTTTCTTT
TRBV19,TRBD1,TRBJ2-1,.,CASSSWDSGGNEQFF,TGTGCCAGTAGTAGCTGGGACAGCGGTGGCAATGAGCAGTTCTTC
TRBV19,.,TRBJ1-2,few,CASSIEHRVGYGYTF,TGTGCCAGTAGTATAGAGCACAGGGTCGGCTATGGCTACACCTTC
TRBV29-1,.,TRBJ1-1,.,CSVGGGLGRNTEAFF,TGCAGCGTTGGGGGGGGCCTTGGGAGAAACACTGAAGCTTTCTTT
TRBV5-4,TRBD1,TRBJ2-3,.,CASSRTGGDTDTQYF,TGTGCCAGCAGCAGGACAGGGGGCGACACAGATACGCAGTATTTT
TRBV6-6,.,TRBJ2-5,.,CASSFPFEQTQYF,TGTGCCAGCAGTTTCCCGTTTGAGCAGACCCAGTACTTC
TRBV27,TRBD1,TRBJ1-1,.,CASRRGDRRVNTEAFF,TGTGCCAGCAGAAGGGGGGACAGAAGAGTGAACACTGAAGCTTTCTTT
TRBV13,.,TRBJ1-2,few,CASSLGQGGRGYTF,TGTGCCAGCAGCTTAGGGCAGGGTGGTCGGGGCTACACCTTC
TRBV27,TRBD2,TRBJ2-5,few,CASSYGTSGQETQYF,TGTGCCAGCAGTTATGGGACTAGCGGACAAGAGACCCAGTACTTC
TRBV28,.,TRBJ1-2,.,CASSLLRVYGYTF,TGTGCCAGCAGTTTATTGCGGGTCTATGGCTACACCTTC
TRBV19,TRBD1,TRBJ1-1,.,CASSTRTGLSTEAFF,TGTGCCAGTAGTACCCGGACAGGATTGAGCACTGAAGCTTTCTTT
TRBV29-1,TRBD1,TRBJ2-7,few,CSVMVWDRAGEQYF,TGCAGCGTTATGGTTTGGGACAGGGCGGGCGAGCAGTACTTC
TRBV2,.,TRBJ2-7,.,CASSEASYYEQYF,TGTGCCAGCAGTGAAGCGAGCTACTACGAGCAGTACTTC